One and the same sample provided the 2 T cell receptor beta chains below, sequenced in a study of CD8+ T cells in alopecia areata. The authors extracted RNA and reverse transcribed it into cDNA as the sequencing template. The protocol was immunoSEQ multiplex PCR, while the TCRdb copy is restricted to in-frame clones and leaves out a portion. The sample has roughly 190,000 clones, roughly 60% seen once. Documented treatment: oral pan-JAK inhibitor, 5-10 mg twice daily. Sequences were derived from CD4+ T cells sorted from blood, sampled at approximately week 50, from a patient treated with tofacitinib. The receptors here all came from a human donor with alopecia areata.

This clone came up a few times. The chain has TRBV20-1 and TRBJ2-1; D uncertain. The CDR3 has 10 residues. The ends were cut back, 5 bases at V and 9 bases at J, with 8 bases in the middle. CDR1 DFQATT and CDR2 SNEGSKA come from the germline V gene (reference sequence). For the CDR3, the DNA is TGCAGTGCTCTACATGGTGAGCAGTTCTTC. Translation gives CSALHGEQFF.

This clone was counted at least ten times. The rearrangement uses TRBV19 and TRBJ2-7, with 10 bases fitting TRBD1. The CDR3 extends over 13 amino acids. The V segment lost 1 base and the J segment 12 bases; nucleotides outside the gene matches: 6. Germline V gene data show CDR1 as LNHDA and CDR2 as SQIVND (reference sequence). Written as DNA, the CDR3 is TGTGCCAGTAGTATAGTTGGGACAGGGGTCGTGTACTTC. Translated: CASSIVGTGVVYF.